These T cell receptor beta chains were read from a single sample in a study of cytomegalovirus exposure and HLA in healthy donors. This table comes from immunoSEQ multiplex PCR, and its TCRdb copy is limited to in-frame clones, with some not included. The sample yields more than 150,000 clones, roughly 82% seen once. Sequencing input: PBMCs. Receptors originate from a woman aged 45-65 years in good health and CMV-seropositive. Each CDR3 is given with its conserved first and last residue. Each record gives: D gene, clone size, CDR3 length, J gene, V gene, CDR3 protein, CDR3 DNA. The D gene is left open where the match is weak. Clone size appears in some rows only: once, few, many, or a class for an expanded clone.

D gene: TRBD1; clone size: -; CDR3 length: 15; J gene: TRBJ2-2; V gene: TRBV6-1; CDR3 protein: CASTPRQGSTGELFF; CDR3 DNA: TGTGCCAGCACCCCACGACAGGGATCCACCGGGGAGCTGTTTTTT
D gene: -; clone size: -; CDR3 length: 13; J gene: TRBJ2-7; V gene: TRBV19; CDR3 protein: CASSLQGGYEQYF; CDR3 DNA: TGTGCCAGTAGCTTACAGGGCGGCTACGAGCAGTACTTC
D gene: TRBD1; clone size: -; CDR3 length: 18; J gene: TRBJ2-2; V gene: TRBV5-1; CDR3 protein: CASSLHPSTGVDTGELFF; CDR3 DNA: TGCGCCAGCAGCTTGCACCCATCGACAGGGGTGGACACCGGGGAGCTGTTTTTT
D gene: -; clone size: few; CDR3 length: 16; J gene: TRBJ2-1; V gene: TRBV6-1; CDR3 protein: CASSEALSLRNNEQFF; CDR3 DNA: TGTGCCAGCAGTGAAGCGCTTTCGCTGAGAAACAATGAGCAGTTCTTC
D gene: TRBD1; clone size: -; CDR3 length: 16; J gene: TRBJ1-1; V gene: TRBV28; CDR3 protein: CASSLIGQARNTEAFF; CDR3 DNA: TGTGCCAGCAGTTTAATCGGACAGGCGAGGAACACTGAAGCTTTCTTT
D gene: -; clone size: once; CDR3 length: 15; J gene: TRBJ1-5; V gene: TRBV27; CDR3 protein: CASSPLGEGNQPQHF; CDR3 DNA: TGTGCCAGCAGTCCCCTTGGGGAGGGCAATCAGCCCCAGCATTTT
D gene: TRBD1; clone size: -; CDR3 length: 18; J gene: TRBJ2-3; V gene: TRBV7-2; CDR3 protein: CASSLGLQGQGEGDTQYF; CDR3 DNA: TGTGCCAGCAGCTTAGGATTACAGGGACAGGGAGAGGGAGATACGCAGTATTTT
D gene: TRBD2; clone size: -; CDR3 length: 17; J gene: TRBJ2-1; V gene: TRBV7-2; CDR3 protein: CASSFRLAGASYNEQFF; CDR3 DNA: TGTGCCAGCAGCTTTCGTCTAGCGGGGGCCTCCTACAATGAGCAGTTCTTC
D gene: -; clone size: -; CDR3 length: 13; J gene: TRBJ1-1; V gene: TRBV10-1; CDR3 protein: CASSESGRTEAFF; CDR3 DNA: TGCGCCAGCAGTGAATCAGGGAGGACTGAAGCTTTCTTT
D gene: -; clone size: -; CDR3 length: 14; J gene: TRBJ2-3; V gene: TRBV29-1; CDR3 protein: CSVYRGSPRYTQYF; CDR3 DNA: TGCAGCGTCTATCGGGGATCACCCAGATATACGCAGTATTTT
D gene: TRBD1; clone size: -; CDR3 length: 16; J gene: TRBJ1-2; V gene: TRBV27; CDR3 protein: CASSGGRTGGNYGYTF; CDR3 DNA: TGTGCCAGCAGTGGGGGAAGGACAGGGGGCAACTATGGCTACACCTTC
D gene: -; clone size: -; CDR3 length: 17; J gene: TRBJ2-7; V gene: TRBV7-8; CDR3 protein: CASSLERGRDPRGEQYF; CDR3 DNA: TGTGCCAGCAGCTTAGAGAGGGGACGCGACCCGCGGGGCGAGCAGTACTTC
D gene: -; clone size: -; CDR3 length: 17; J gene: TRBJ1-2; V gene: TRBV9; CDR3 protein: CASSVGHGLQNNYGYTF; CDR3 DNA: TGTGCCAGCAGCGTAGGACATGGTCTACAGAATAACTATGGCTACACCTTC
D gene: -; clone size: -; CDR3 length: 14; J gene: TRBJ1-6; V gene: TRBV5-1; CDR3 protein: CASSLGSNISPLHF; CDR3 DNA: TGCGCCAGCAGCCTCGGTAGTAATATTTCACCCCTCCACTTT
D gene: TRBD2; clone size: -; CDR3 length: 14; J gene: TRBJ2-3; V gene: TRBV7-2; CDR3 protein: CASTRGGPADTQYF; CDR3 DNA: TGTGCCAGCACCCGGGGGGGTCCAGCAGATACGCAGTATTTT
D gene: TRBD2; clone size: -; CDR3 length: 15; J gene: TRBJ2-1; V gene: TRBV5-6; CDR3 protein: CASSLGGGGYNEQFF; CDR3 DNA: TGTGCCAGCAGCCTCGGGGGCGGGGGGTACAATGAGCAGTTCTTC
D gene: -; clone size: -; CDR3 length: 15; J gene: TRBJ1-2; V gene: TRBV2; CDR3 protein: CASSEAGGQYYGYTF; CDR3 DNA: TGTGCCAGCAGTGAAGCGGGAGGCCAGTACTATGGCTACACCTTC
D gene: -; clone size: -; CDR3 length: 14; J gene: TRBJ2-7; V gene: TRBV11-2; CDR3 protein: CASSLDRQRYEQYF; CDR3 DNA: TGTGCCAGCAGCTTAGATAGACAGAGATACGAGCAGTACTTC
D gene: TRBD1; clone size: -; CDR3 length: 17; J gene: TRBJ1-5; V gene: TRBV5-8; CDR3 protein: CASSLEGAGSYNQPQHF; CDR3 DNA: TGTGCCAGCAGCTTGGAGGGGGCAGGGTCCTACAATCAGCCCCAGCATTTT
D gene: -; clone size: -; CDR3 length: 14; J gene: TRBJ2-7; V gene: TRBV27; CDR3 protein: CASSRGIGPYEQYF; CDR3 DNA: TGTGCCAGCAGTAGGGGCATTGGTCCCTACGAGCAGTACTTC
D gene: -; clone size: -; CDR3 length: 12; J gene: TRBJ1-3; V gene: TRBV5-1; CDR3 protein: CASSLSGDTIYF; CDR3 DNA: TGCGCCAGCAGCTTATCAGGGGACACCATATATTTT
D gene: -; clone size: -; CDR3 length: 19; J gene: TRBJ2-1; V gene: TRBV4-3; CDR3 protein: CASSQEVVVGGGRMSEQFF; CDR3 DNA: TGCGCCAGCAGCCAAGAAGTTGTTGTAGGGGGGGGCCGTATGAGTGAGCAGTTCTTC
D gene: TRBD2; clone size: -; CDR3 length: 16; J gene: TRBJ2-1; V gene: TRBV11-2; CDR3 protein: CASSLRTSLPFNEQFF; CDR3 DNA: TGTGCCAGCAGCCTACGGACTAGCTTGCCGTTCAATGAGCAGTTCTTC
D gene: -; clone size: -; CDR3 length: 14; J gene: TRBJ1-5; V gene: TRBV6-5; CDR3 protein: CASSEGSGDQPQHF; CDR3 DNA: TGTGCCAGCAGTGAGGGGTCGGGAGATCAGCCCCAGCATTTT
D gene: -; clone size: -; CDR3 length: 14; J gene: TRBJ1-1; V gene: TRBV4-3; CDR3 protein: CASSQEQAVTEAFF; CDR3 DNA: TGCGCCAGCAGCCAAGAACAGGCAGTCACTGAAGCTTTCTTT
D gene: -; clone size: -; CDR3 length: 15; J gene: TRBJ2-7; V gene: TRBV6-5; CDR3 protein: CASTFAGARSYEQYF; CDR3 DNA: TGTGCCAGCACTTTCGCGGGGGCCCGCTCCTACGAGCAGTACTTC
D gene: -; clone size: -; CDR3 length: 14; J gene: TRBJ1-2; V gene: TRBV6-5; CDR3 protein: CASSLGGASYGYTF; CDR3 DNA: TGTGCCAGCAGCTTGGGGGGGGCGAGCTATGGCTACACCTTC
D gene: -; clone size: -; CDR3 length: 15; J gene: TRBJ2-7; V gene: TRBV6-6; CDR3 protein: CASSYKQDSSYEQYF; CDR3 DNA: TGTGCCAGCAGTTACAAGCAGGACAGTTCCTACGAGCAGTACTTC
D gene: -; clone size: -; CDR3 length: 13; J gene: TRBJ1-5; V gene: TRBV6-1; CDR3 protein: CASSDGGGQPQHF; CDR3 DNA: TGTGCCAGCAGTGATGGGGGGGGTCAGCCCCAGCATTTT
D gene: -; clone size: -; CDR3 length: 13; J gene: TRBJ1-2; V gene: TRBV19; CDR3 protein: CASSIDYTYGYTF; CDR3 DNA: TGTGCCAGTAGTATAGATTACACCTATGGCTACACCTTC
D gene: -; clone size: -; CDR3 length: 12; J gene: TRBJ2-7; V gene: TRBV25-1; CDR3 protein: CASSDFSYEQYF; CDR3 DNA: TGTGCCAGCAGTGACTTCTCCTACGAGCAGTACTTC